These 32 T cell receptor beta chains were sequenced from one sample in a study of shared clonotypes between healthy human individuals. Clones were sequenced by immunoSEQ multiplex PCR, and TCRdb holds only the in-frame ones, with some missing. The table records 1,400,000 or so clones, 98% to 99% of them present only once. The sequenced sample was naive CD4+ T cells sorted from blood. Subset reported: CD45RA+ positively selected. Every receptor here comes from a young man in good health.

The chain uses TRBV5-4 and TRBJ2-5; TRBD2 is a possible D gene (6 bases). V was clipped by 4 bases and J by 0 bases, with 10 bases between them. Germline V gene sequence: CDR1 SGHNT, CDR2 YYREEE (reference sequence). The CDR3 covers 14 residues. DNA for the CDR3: TGTGCCAGCAGCGCGGGACGGTACCAAGAGACCCAGTACTTC. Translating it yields CASSAGRYQETQYF.

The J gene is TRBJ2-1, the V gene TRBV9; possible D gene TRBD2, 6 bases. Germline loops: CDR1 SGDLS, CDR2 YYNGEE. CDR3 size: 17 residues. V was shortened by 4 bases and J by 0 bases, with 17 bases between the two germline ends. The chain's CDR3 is CASSYDLKLASYNEQFF. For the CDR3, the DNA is TGTGCCAGCAGCTATGACTTAAAACTAGCCTCCTACAATGAGCAGTTCTTC.

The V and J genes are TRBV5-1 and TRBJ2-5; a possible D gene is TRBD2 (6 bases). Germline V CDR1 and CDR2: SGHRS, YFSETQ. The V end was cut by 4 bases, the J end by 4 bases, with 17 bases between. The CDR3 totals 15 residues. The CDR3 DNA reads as TGCGCCAGCAGCCCCGGGACTGATGTAGGAGAGACCCAGTACTTC. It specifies CASSPGTDVGETQYF. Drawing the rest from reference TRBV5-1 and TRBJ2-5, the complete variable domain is KAGVTQTPRYLIKTRGQQVTLSCSPISGHRSVSWYQQTPGQGLQFLFEYFSETQRNKGNFPGRFSGRQFSNSRSEMNVSTLELGDSALYLCASSPGTDVGETQYFGPGTRLLVL.

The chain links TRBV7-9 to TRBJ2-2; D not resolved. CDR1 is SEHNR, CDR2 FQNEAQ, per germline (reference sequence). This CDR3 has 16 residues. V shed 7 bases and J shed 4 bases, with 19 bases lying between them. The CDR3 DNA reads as TGTGCCAGCAATCGCTTGGCTGGGAAGGGCACCGGGGAGCTGTTTTTT. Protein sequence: CASNRLAGKGTGELFF.

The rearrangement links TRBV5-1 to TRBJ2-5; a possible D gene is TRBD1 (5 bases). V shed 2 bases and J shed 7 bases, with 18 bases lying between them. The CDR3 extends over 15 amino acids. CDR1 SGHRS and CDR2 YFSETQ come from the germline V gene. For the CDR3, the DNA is TGCGCCAGCAGCTTAGAAGACAGTAACCTGGGGACCCAGTACTTC. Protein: CASSLEDSNLGTQYF.

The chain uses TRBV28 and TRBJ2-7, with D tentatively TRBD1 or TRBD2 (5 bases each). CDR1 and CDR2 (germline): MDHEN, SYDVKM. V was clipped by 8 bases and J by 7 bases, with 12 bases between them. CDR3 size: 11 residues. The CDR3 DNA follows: TGTGCCAGCCGCGGTTGGGGGGAGCAGTACTTC. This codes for CASRGWGEQYF.

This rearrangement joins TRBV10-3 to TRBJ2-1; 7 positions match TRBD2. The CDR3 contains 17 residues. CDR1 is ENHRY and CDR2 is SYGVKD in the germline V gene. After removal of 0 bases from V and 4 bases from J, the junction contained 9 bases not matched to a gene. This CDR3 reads CAISESLGGSVYNEQFF. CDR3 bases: TGTGCCATCAGTGAGTCGTTGGGCGGGAGTGTTTACAATGAGCAGTTCTTC.

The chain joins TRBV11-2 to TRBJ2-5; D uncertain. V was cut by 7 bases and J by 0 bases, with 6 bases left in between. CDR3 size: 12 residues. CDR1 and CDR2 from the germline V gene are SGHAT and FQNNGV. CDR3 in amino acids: CASIGHQETQYF. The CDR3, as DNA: TGTGCCAGCATCGGGCACCAAGAGACCCAGTACTTC.

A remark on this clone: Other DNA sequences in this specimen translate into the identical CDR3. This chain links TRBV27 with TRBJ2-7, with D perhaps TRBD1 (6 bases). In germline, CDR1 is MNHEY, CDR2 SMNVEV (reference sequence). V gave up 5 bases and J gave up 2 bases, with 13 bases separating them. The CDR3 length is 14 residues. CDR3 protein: CASSPRTDTYEQYF. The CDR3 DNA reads TGTGCCAGCAGTCCCCGGACAGATACCTACGAGCAGTACTTC.

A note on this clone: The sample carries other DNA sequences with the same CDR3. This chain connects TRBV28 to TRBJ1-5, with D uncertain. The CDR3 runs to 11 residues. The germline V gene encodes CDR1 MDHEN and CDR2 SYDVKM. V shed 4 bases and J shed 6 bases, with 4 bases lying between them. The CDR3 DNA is TGTGCCAGCAGTTCTATTCAGCCCCAGCATTTT. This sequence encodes CASSSIQPQHF.

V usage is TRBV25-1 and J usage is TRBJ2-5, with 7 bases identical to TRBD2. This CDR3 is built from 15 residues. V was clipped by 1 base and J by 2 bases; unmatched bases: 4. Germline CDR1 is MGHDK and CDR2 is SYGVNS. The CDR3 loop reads CASSEWRGWQETQYF. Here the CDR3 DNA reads TGTGCCAGCAGTGAATGGCGGGGGTGGCAAGAGACCCAGTACTTC.

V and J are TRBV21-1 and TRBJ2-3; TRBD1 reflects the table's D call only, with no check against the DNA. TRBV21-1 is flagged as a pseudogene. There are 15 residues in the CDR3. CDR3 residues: CASSTRQGAADTQYF. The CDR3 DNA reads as TGTGCCAGCAGCACACGACAGGGGGCGGCAGATACGCAGTATTTT.

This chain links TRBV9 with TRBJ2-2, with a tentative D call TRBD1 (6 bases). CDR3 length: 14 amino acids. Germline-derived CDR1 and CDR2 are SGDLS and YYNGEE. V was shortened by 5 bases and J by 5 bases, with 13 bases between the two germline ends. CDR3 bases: TGTGCCAGCAGTGAGGTTCAGGGGACCGGGGAGCTGTTTTTT. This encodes CASSEVQGTGELFF.

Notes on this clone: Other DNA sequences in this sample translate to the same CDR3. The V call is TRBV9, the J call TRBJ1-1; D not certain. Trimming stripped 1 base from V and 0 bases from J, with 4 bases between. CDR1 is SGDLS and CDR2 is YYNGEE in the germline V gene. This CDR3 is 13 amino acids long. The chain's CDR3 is CASSVSVNTEAFF. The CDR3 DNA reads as TGTGCCAGCAGCGTATCGGTGAACACTGAAGCTTTCTTT.

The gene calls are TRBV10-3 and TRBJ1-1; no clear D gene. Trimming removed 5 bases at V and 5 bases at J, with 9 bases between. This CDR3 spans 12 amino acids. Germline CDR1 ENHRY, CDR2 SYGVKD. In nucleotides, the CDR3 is TGTGCCATCAGTAGGAGGGAGACTGAAGCTTTCTTT. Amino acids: CAISRRETEAFF.

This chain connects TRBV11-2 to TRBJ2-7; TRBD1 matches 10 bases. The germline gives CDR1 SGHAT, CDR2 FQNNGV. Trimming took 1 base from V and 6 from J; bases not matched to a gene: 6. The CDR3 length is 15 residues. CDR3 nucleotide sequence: TGTGCCAGCAGCTTAGGCCCGGGACAGGGGTTCGAGCAGTACTTC. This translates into CASSLGPGQGFEQYF.

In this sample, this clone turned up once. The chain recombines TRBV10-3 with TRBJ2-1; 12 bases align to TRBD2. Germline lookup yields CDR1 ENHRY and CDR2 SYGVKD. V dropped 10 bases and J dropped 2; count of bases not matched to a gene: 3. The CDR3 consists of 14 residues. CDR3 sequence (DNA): TGTGCCACCGGACTAGCGGGACCCTACAATGAGCAGTTCTTC. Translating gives CATGLAGPYNEQFF.

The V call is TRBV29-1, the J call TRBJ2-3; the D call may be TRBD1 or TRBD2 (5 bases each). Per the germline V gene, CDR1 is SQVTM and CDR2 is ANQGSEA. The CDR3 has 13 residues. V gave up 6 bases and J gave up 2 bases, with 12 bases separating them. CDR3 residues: CSVSGTYTDTQYF. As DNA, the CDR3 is TGCAGCGTATCCGGGACGTACACAGATACGCAGTATTTT.

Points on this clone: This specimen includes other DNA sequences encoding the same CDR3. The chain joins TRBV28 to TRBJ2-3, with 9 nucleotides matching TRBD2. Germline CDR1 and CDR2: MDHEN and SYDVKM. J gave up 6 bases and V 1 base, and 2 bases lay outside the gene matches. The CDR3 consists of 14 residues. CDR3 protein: CASSLSLAGDTQYF. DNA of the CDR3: TGTGCCAGCAGTTTATCGCTAGCGGGGGATACGCAGTATTTT.

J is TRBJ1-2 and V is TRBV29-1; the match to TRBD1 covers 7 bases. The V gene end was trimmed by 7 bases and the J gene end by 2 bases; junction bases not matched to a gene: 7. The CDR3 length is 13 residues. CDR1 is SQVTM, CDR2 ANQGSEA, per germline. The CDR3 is CSADREGNYGYTF. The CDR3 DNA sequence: TGCAGCGCAGACAGGGAGGGAAACTATGGCTACACCTTC.

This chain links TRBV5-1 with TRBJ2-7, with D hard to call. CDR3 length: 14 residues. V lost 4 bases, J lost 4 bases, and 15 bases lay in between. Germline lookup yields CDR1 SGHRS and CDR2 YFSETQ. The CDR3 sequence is CASSVDPKSYEQYF. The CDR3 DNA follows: TGCGCCAGCAGCGTTGACCCCAAATCGTACGAGCAGTACTTC.

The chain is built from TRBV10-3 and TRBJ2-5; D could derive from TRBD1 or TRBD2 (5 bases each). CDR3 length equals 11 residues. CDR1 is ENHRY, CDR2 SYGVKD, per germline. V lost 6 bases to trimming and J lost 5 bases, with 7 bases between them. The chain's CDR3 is CAIRGTETQYF. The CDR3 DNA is TGTGCCATCAGAGGGACGGAGACCCAGTACTTC.

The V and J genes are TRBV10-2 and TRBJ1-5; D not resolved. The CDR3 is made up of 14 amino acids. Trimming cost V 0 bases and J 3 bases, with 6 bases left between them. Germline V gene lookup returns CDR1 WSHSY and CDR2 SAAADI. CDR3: CASSESTFNQPQHF. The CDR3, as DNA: TGCGCCAGCAGTGAGTCGACTTTCAATCAGCCCCAGCATTTT.

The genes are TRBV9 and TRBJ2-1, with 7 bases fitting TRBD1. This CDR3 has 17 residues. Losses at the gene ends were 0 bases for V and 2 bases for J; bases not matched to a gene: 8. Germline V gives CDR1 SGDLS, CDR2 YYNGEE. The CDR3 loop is CASSVDGTVSTYNEQFF. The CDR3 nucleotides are TGTGCCAGCAGCGTAGATGGGACAGTGAGTACCTACAATGAGCAGTTCTTC.

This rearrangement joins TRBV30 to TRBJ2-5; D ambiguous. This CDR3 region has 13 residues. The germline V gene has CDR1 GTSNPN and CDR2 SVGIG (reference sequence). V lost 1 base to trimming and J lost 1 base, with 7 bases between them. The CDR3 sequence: CAWSGDFQETQYF. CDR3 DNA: TGTGCCTGGAGTGGAGACTTCCAAGAGACCCAGTACTTC.

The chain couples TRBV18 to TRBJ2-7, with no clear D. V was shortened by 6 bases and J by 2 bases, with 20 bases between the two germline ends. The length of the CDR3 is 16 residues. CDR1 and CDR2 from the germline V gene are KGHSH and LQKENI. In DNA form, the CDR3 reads TGTGCCAGCTCGATTCTGGAAGGGCAGGATGCCTACGAGCAGTACTTC. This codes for CASSILEGQDAYEQYF.

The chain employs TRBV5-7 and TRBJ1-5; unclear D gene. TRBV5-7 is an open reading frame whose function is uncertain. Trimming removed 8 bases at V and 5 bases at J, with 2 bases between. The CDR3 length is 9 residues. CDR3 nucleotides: TGTGCCAGGCATCAGCCCCAGCATTTT. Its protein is CARHQPQHF.

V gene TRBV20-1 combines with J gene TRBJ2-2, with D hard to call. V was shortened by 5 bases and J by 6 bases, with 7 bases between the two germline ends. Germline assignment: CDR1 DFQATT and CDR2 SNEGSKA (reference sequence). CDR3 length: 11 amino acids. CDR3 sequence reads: CSAYRPGELFF. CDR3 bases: TGCAGTGCTTATAGGCCCGGGGAGCTGTTTTTT.

CDR3 region: CASSSSGGRQETQYF. CDR3 DNA: TGTGCCAGCAGCTCCTCGGGAGGGCGCCAAGAGACCCAGTACTTC. The rearrangement links TRBV9 to TRBJ2-5, with TRBD2 matching 8 bases. Trimming removed 4 bases from V and 1 base from J; junction bases left unmatched: 6. In germline, CDR1 is SGDLS, CDR2 YYNGEE. The CDR3 contains 15 residues.

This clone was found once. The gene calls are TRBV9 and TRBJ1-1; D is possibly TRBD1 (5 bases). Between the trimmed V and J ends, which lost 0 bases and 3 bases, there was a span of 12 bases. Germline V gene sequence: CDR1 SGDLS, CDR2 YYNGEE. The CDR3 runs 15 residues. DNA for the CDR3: TGTGCCAGCAGCGTAGGCAGGGAAGGTGACACTGAAGCTTTCTTT. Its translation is CASSVGREGDTEAFF. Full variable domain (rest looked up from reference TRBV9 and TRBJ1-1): DSGVTQTPKHLITATGQRVTLRCSPRSGDLSVYWYQQSLDQGLQFLIQYYNGEERAKGNILERFSAQQFPDLHSELNLSSLELGDSALYFCASSVGREGDTEAFFGQGTRLTVV.

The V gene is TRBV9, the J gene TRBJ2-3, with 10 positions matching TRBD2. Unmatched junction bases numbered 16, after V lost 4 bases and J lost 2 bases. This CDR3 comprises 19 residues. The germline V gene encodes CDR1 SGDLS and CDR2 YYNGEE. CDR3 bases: TGTGCCAGCAGCTTGGACCCTACGGGACTAGCGAGAACCACAGATACGCAGTATTTT. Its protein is CASSLDPTGLARTTDTQYF.

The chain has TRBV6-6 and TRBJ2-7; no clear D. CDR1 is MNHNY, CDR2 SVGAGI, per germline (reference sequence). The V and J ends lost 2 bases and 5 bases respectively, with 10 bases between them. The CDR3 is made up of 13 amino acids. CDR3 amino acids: CASSYETRDEQYF. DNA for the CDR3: TGTGCCAGCAGTTACGAGACCCGGGACGAGCAGTACTTC.